The rows below give T cell receptor beta chains drawn from one sample of a study of blood T cells in healthy people across ages. TCRdb re-analysed the 5' RACE reads in MiXCR, keeping a single row per CDR3 protein. The table has fewer than 2 million distinct CDR3 sequences, about two fifths seen once. The sample taken for sequencing was blood. These receptor sequences come from a human donor in good health. Both conserved end residues are part of each CDR3. Fields, in order: D gene, V gene, clone size, J gene, CDR3 protein, CDR3 DNA. The D gene is left open where the match is weak. The listing skips clone size in some rows; elsewhere it reads once, few, many or a size class.

-	TRBV7-9	few	TRBJ2-7	CASSSESEQYF	TGTGCCAGCAGCTCGGAATCCGAGCAGTACTTC
-	TRBV12-3/TRBV12-4	-	TRBJ1-4	CASSLRTALRGEKLFF	TGTGCCAGCAGTTTAAGGACAGCCCTCCGGGGTGAAAAACTGTTTTTT
-	TRBV4-2	once	TRBJ1-2	CASSQDRAVLYGYTF	TGTGCCAGCAGCCAAGATCGGGCAGTCCTCTATGGCTACACCTTC
TRBD1	TRBV20-1	few	TRBJ1-1	CSAGHRGVGAYTEAFF	TGCAGTGCTGGACACAGGGGAGTCGGCGCTTACACTGAAGCTTTCTTT
-	TRBV7-2	many	TRBJ1-2	CASSNAAIPSNYGYTF	TGTGCCAGCAGCAACGCTGCCATACCTTCTAACTATGGCTACACCTTC
-	TRBV7-6	once	TRBJ1-5	CASSLEPDEGNQPQHF	TGTGCCAGCAGCTTAGAGCCTGATGAGGGAAATCAGCCCCAACATTTT
-	TRBV7-2	-	TRBJ2-3	CASSLVVGGSTDTQYF	TGTGCCAGCAGCTTAGTCGTAGGGGGATCCACAGATACGCAGTATTTT
TRBD1	TRBV5-5	-	TRBJ2-1	CASSHGQGSYNEQFF	TGTGCCAGCAGCCATGGACAGGGGAGCTACAATGAGCAGTTCTTC
-	TRBV9	once	TRBJ1-1	CASSVAGGGKPEAFF	TGTGCCAGCAGCGTAGCTGGGGGGGGCAAGCCTGAAGCTTTCTTT
-	TRBV6-2/TRBV6-3	few	TRBJ2-7	CASEDSYEQYF	TGTGCCAGCGAGGACAGCTACGAGCAGTACTTC
TRBD1	TRBV7-9	-	TRBJ1-2	CASSPAGGRDGYTF	TGTGCCAGCAGCCCGGCAGGGGGCCGGGATGGCTACACCTTC
-	TRBV5-6	-	TRBJ1-1	CASSHVRNTEAFF	TGTGCCAGCAGCCACGTTCGTAACACTGAAGCTTTCTTT
-	TRBV12-5	-	TRBJ2-3	CASGLLPGADTQYF	TGTGCTAGTGGTTTGCTTCCGGGGGCGGATACGCAGTATTTT
TRBD1	TRBV5-1	few	TRBJ2-2	CASSLQGVTNTGELFF	TGCGCCAGCAGCCTTCAGGGGGTAACGAACACCGGGGAGCTGTTTTTT
TRBD2	TRBV29-1	once	TRBJ2-7	CSVGAGDCEQYF	TGCAGCGTTGGGGCGGGGGACTGCGAGCAGTACTTC
-	TRBV7-8	few	TRBJ1-2	CASSLGGELYGYTF	TGTGCCAGCAGCCTGGGGGGGGAACTCTATGGCTACACCTTC
TRBD1	TRBV12-3/TRBV12-4	-	TRBJ1-2	CASSLTGQDRDQYGYTF	TGTGCCAGCAGTTTAACTGGACAGGACAGGGATCAATATGGCTACACCTTC
-	TRBV4-1	few	TRBJ1-2	CASSQALNYGYTF	TGCGCCAGCAGCCAAGCTCTAAACTATGGCTACACCTTC
-	TRBV6-1	-	TRBJ1-5	CASCGRRGQPQHF	TGTGCCAGCTGTGGGAGGAGGGGTCAGCCCCAGCATTTT
-	TRBV15	-	TRBJ2-1	CATSRGTFSYNEQFF	TGTGCCACCAGCAGGGGGACGTTCTCCTACAATGAGCAGTTCTTC
-	TRBV7-2	few	TRBJ2-6	CASSLARQTPGANVLTF	TGTGCCAGCAGCTTAGCGCGACAGACTCCTGGGGCCAACGTCCTGACTTTC
-	TRBV7-9	-	TRBJ1-2	CASSPHFNYGYTF	TGTGCCAGCAGCCCACATTTTAACTATGGCTACACCTTC
-	TRBV7-2	few	TRBJ2-3	CASSVTYLGGLSTDTQYF	TGTGCCAGCAGCGTCACATATTTGGGGGGCCTTAGCACAGATACGCAGTATTTT
-	TRBV7-2	-	TRBJ2-6	CASSPQSSGADVLTF	TGTGCCAGCAGCCCGCAGAGCTCTGGGGCCGACGTCCTGACTTTC
-	TRBV20-1	-	TRBJ2-5	CSARGGPPQETQYF	TGCAGTGCTAGAGGCGGGCCCCCCCAAGAGACCCAGTACTTC
-	TRBV28	-	TRBJ1-2	CASTDSPESNYGYTF	TGTGCCAGCACGGACAGTCCAGAGAGTAACTATGGCTACACCTTC
TRBD1	TRBV4-2	once	TRBJ1-5	CASRLEPGQGQGSPLHF	TGTGCCAGCAGGCTTGAGCCCGGACAGGGCCAGGGGTCACCCCTCCATTTT
TRBD2	TRBV29-1	-	TRBJ2-5	CSVEGGLETQYF	TGCAGCGTTGAGGGGGGGTTGGAGACCCAGTACTTC
-	TRBV12-3/TRBV12-4	few	TRBJ1-2	CASSSFNRRIYGYTF	TGTGCCAGCAGTTCTTTTAACAGGCGGATCTATGGCTACACCTTC
TRBD1	TRBV7-3	-	TRBJ1-2	CASSLRDSSIYGYTF	TGTGCCAGCAGCTTACGGGACAGCTCCATCTATGGCTACACCTTC
TRBD2	TRBV20-1	-	TRBJ2-5	CSARGGAGGETQYF	TGCAGTGCTAGGGGCGGAGCGGGGGGAGAGACCCAGTACTTC
TRBD1	TRBV14	-	TRBJ1-1	CASSPNRGGGAFF	TGTGCCAGCAGCCCGAACAGGGGCGGGGGAGCTTTCTTT
-	TRBV5-5	few	TRBJ2-7	CASNRLGGNEQYF	TGTGCCAGCAACCGGCTGGGGGGAAACGAGCAGTACTTC
-	TRBV30	-	TRBJ1-4	CAWSEVENEKLFF	TGTGCCTGGAGTGAGGTGGAGAATGAAAAACTGTTTTTT
-	TRBV4-1	-	TRBJ1-2	CASSQVGLRLYGYTF	TGCGCCAGCAGCCAAGTAGGCTTACGCCTCTATGGCTACACCTTC
-	TRBV20-1	-	TRBJ1-2	CSASNRNYGYTF	TGCAGTGCTAGTAACCGTAACTATGGCTACACCTTC
TRBD2	TRBV20-1	once	TRBJ2-1	CSAPPTSGVFREQFF	TGCAGTGCTCCTCCAACTAGCGGGGTTTTTAGGGAGCAGTTCTTC
TRBD1	TRBV7-2	-	TRBJ2-7	CASSFKGQQIYEQYF	TGTGCCAGCAGCTTCAAGGGACAGCAGATCTACGAGCAGTACTTC
TRBD1	TRBV15	-	TRBJ2-1	CATSNRTGYNEQFF	TGTGCCACCAGCAACCGGACAGGCTACAATGAGCAGTTCTTC
-	TRBV28	-	TRBJ2-1	CASRSGGAWREQFF	TGTGCCAGCCGCTCCGGGGGCGCCTGGCGTGAGCAGTTCTTC
-	TRBV20-1	-	TRBJ2-7	CSAHRSGRRGEQDF	TGCAGTGCTCACCGATCAGGGAGGCGTGGCGAGCAGGACTTC
TRBD1	TRBV5-1	-	TRBJ2-6	CASGTVISGANVLTF	TGCGCCAGCGGGACAGTTATCTCTGGGGCCAACGTCCTGACTTTC
TRBD2	TRBV20-1	few	TRBJ2-7	CSARDEAGGVVEQYF	TGCAGTGCTAGAGATGAGGCGGGGGGTGTTGTTGAGCAGTACTTC
TRBD1	TRBV27	few	TRBJ2-7	CASSNHRDSSYEQYF	TGTGCCAGCAGCAACCATCGGGACAGCAGTTACGAGCAGTACTTC
-	TRBV20-1	few	TRBJ2-1	CSARDRTAYNEQFF	TGCAGTGCTAGAGATCGTACAGCCTACAATGAGCAGTTCTTC
TRBD2	TRBV7-2	once	TRBJ2-5	CASSFESGGQETQYF	TGTGCCAGCAGCTTCGAGTCGGGGGGGCAAGAGACCCAGTACTTC
-	TRBV4-3	-	TRBJ2-1	CASSQKPTGTRYNEQFF	TGCGCCAGCAGCCAAAAACCGACCGGGACACGATACAATGAGCAGTTCTTC
TRBD1	TRBV29-1	-	TRBJ1-2	CSVGTTGDYGYTF	TGCAGCGTTGGAACGACAGGGGACTATGGCTACACCTTC